A selection of T cell receptor beta chains follows, all from one sample in a study of monozygotic twins with inflammatory bowel disease. TCRdb reanalyzed the 5' RACE reads and collapses them to one entry per CDR3 protein, without DNA. This table holds nearly 450,000 distinct CDR3 sequences. Input material: blood. The receptors were sampled from a human donor with ulcerative colitis or Crohn's disease, or a healthy co-twin of an affected twin (not recorded which). CDR3s include the opening cysteine and the closing phenylalanine or tryptophan.

cdr3_aa: CASSHRQTTDTQYF
j_call: TRBJ2-3
v_call: TRBV12-3/TRBV12-4

cdr3_aa: CASRNGNTGELFF
j_call: TRBJ2-2
v_call: TRBV4-1

cdr3_aa: CGSRSPGTGLIGRTEAFF
j_call: TRBJ1-1
v_call: TRBV2

cdr3_aa: CASSYDSSGSIETQYF
j_call: TRBJ2-5
v_call: TRBV7-2

cdr3_aa: CSVEDSISGLSYEQYF
j_call: TRBJ2-7
v_call: TRBV29-1

cdr3_aa: CASGAPRGNEKLFF
j_call: TRBJ1-4
v_call: TRBV4-2

cdr3_aa: CASSYGAGTEAFF
j_call: TRBJ1-1
v_call: TRBV6-6

cdr3_aa: CSVKGSGNYYGYTF
j_call: TRBJ1-2
v_call: TRBV29-1

cdr3_aa: CASSLRVSENEQFF
j_call: TRBJ2-1
v_call: TRBV5-1

cdr3_aa: CSATPGPGNTIYF
j_call: TRBJ1-3
v_call: TRBV20-1

cdr3_aa: CASSSTFYRGQHTDTQYF
j_call: TRBJ2-3
v_call: TRBV28

cdr3_aa: CASSLEANPGIGYTF
j_call: TRBJ1-2
v_call: TRBV5-1

cdr3_aa: CASSRTGVHSYNEQFF
j_call: TRBJ2-1
v_call: TRBV5-8

cdr3_aa: CASSPRIASGRDTQYF
j_call: TRBJ2-3
v_call: TRBV18

cdr3_aa: CAISRAGKGGTGANVLTF
j_call: TRBJ2-6
v_call: TRBV10-3

cdr3_aa: CATRASPGLAGRDTQYF
j_call: TRBJ2-3
v_call: TRBV24-1

cdr3_aa: CASSPPGNQPQHF
j_call: TRBJ1-5
v_call: TRBV18

cdr3_aa: CASSKQGGGTGELFF
j_call: TRBJ2-2
v_call: TRBV6-1

cdr3_aa: CASSLGGAGSEAFF
j_call: TRBJ1-1
v_call: TRBV5-6

cdr3_aa: CSARVGTLNTEAFF
j_call: TRBJ1-1
v_call: TRBV20-1

cdr3_aa: CSGTGNTEAFF
j_call: TRBJ1-1
v_call: TRBV29-1

cdr3_aa: CASSLWTSGSGELFF
j_call: TRBJ2-2
v_call: TRBV5-4

cdr3_aa: CAISPDRVQETQYF
j_call: TRBJ2-5
v_call: TRBV10-3

cdr3_aa: CASSVETGANYGYTF
j_call: TRBJ1-2
v_call: TRBV5-1

cdr3_aa: CSARSTGSSQETQYF
j_call: TRBJ2-5
v_call: TRBV20-1